This TCR beta chain was sequenced during a study of glioma-infiltrating T cells after dendritic cell vaccination. Study-wide results and limits: Longer survival after dendritic cell vaccination followed higher pretreatment TIL content. Survival was not directly related to TCR clonality in these patients.

Here immunoSEQ multiplex PCR was the method, and the copy in TCRdb shows in-frame clones only, minus some. The sample contains about 91,000 clones, 75% to 90% of which appear only once. To note about this clone: Its antigen is unknown.

Trimming left V 3 bases short and J 1 base short, with 17 bases between. The germline V gene has CDR1 SQVTM and CDR2 ANQGSEA. This CDR3 is 16 amino acids long. The time point denotes: after dendritic cell vaccination, including at tumor progression/relapse. Isocitrate dehydrogenase mutation was absent in all glioblastoma patients. This receptor was identified in a human donor with glioblastoma. This sequence joins TRBV29-1 and TRBJ2-3; D perhaps matches TRBD1 (6 bases). The sample consisted of blood, taken after dendritic cell vaccination. The CDR3 DNA reads as TGCAGCGTTGAGCCCTTCAGGGGAAATGGCACAGATACGCAGTATTTT. It yields the protein CSVEPFRGNGTDTQYF.